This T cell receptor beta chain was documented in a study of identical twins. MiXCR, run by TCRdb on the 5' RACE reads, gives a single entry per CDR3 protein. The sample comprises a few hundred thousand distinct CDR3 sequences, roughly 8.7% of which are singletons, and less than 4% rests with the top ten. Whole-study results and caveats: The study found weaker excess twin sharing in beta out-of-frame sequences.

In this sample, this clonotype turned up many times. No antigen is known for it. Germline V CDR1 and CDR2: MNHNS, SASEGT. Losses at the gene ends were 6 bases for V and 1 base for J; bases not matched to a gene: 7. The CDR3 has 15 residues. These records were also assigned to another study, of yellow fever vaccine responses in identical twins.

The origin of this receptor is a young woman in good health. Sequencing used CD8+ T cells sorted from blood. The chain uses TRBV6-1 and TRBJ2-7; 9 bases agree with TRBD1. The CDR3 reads CASSPGTGPSYEQYF. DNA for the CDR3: TGTGCCAGCAGCCCCGGGACAGGGCCTTCCTACGAGCAGTACTTC.